This TCR beta chain was captured by sequencing in a study of blood T cell repertoires in COVID-19. Study details: Sample material is recorded as cDNA or gDNA derived from T cells, B-cell-depleted T cells, or PBMCs.

CDR1 and CDR2 (germline): LGHNA, YSLEER. This CDR3 spans 18 amino acids. V lost 0 bases and J lost 3; bases outside the gene matches: 4. Per the authors' pipeline: Using reference gene primer amplification, nucleated cell counts were estimated. Some clones are missing from TCRdb's copy, which holds only in-frame ones; the method was immunoSEQ multiplex PCR. D and trimming were read from the DNA, whereas the V and J calls and clone size are those reported in that table. The sample gives some 250,000 clones, more than 85% of which show up once; approximately 7.2% is in the top ten. Sequencing was performed on peripheral blood. This chain links TRBV4-3 with TRBJ2-6; TRBD1 agrees at 11 bases. This sequence was found in a woman aged 70 to 79 with active or convalescent COVID-19. CDR3 coding DNA: TGCGCCAGCAGCCAAGACGGACAGGGGGCGAGTGGGGCCAACGTCCTGACTTTC. Translating it yields CASSQDGQGASGANVLTF.